What follows are 12 T cell receptor beta chains derived from one specimen sequenced in a study of prognosis after radiotherapy for stage I lung cancer. Using two-round multiplex PCR, the authors amplified TCR beta CDR3 from genomic DNA. Individual primers that were specific to each TRBV and TRBJ gene served in first-round PCR. MiXCR was run by TCRdb on the multiplex PCR reads, yielding one entry per CDR3 protein. This sample has 15,000 to 20,000 distinct CDR3 sequences, with about 50% found just once. Sample: PBMCs, taken before or after stereotactic body radiation therapy (not recorded which). The receptors were gathered from a donor aged 50 or older with non-small cell lung cancer.

Remarks on this clonotype: A far larger clone is a single base away, which makes a read error likely. This sequence joins TRBV6-2 or TRBV6-3 and TRBJ2-7; D unresolved. This CDR3 is 15 amino acids long. Trimming shortened V by 6 bases and J by 2 bases, and 17 bases separated the two germline ends. Germline V gene lookup returns CDR1 MNHEY and CDR2 SVGEGT. CDR3 DNA: TGTGCCAGCAGCTACAAACCTTTCTGGACCTACGAGCAGTACTTC. It yields the protein CASSYKPFWTYEQYF.

As concerns this clonotype: Given a much more abundant clone one base away, this may be a read error. The CDR3 nucleotides read TGTGCCTGGAGTTTGACGCCCGACGGCAATCGGCCCCAGCATTTT. Translation gives CAWSLTPDGNRPQHF. The genes are TRBV30 and TRBJ1-5; no clear D gene. The germline gives CDR1 GTSNPN, CDR2 SVGIG (reference sequence). CDR3 size: 15 residues.

This clonotype was picked up many times. The chain is built from TRBV5-1 and TRBJ1-1, with a tentative D call TRBD1 (5 bases). The CDR3 covers 14 residues. CDR1 and CDR2 from the germline V gene are SGHRS and YFSETQ. Trimming left V 3 bases short and J 7 bases short, with 16 bases between. CDR3 sequence reads: CASSSTRVENEAFF. CDR3 bases: TGCGCCAGCAGCTCAACCAGGGTAGAGAATGAAGCTTTCTTT.

As concerns this clonotype: A read error likely explains this, since a far larger clone differs by one base. This chain links TRBV6-6 with TRBJ2-7; 11 bases line up with TRBD2. Trimming took 5 bases from V and 2 from J; bases not matched to a gene: 8. Germline values: CDR1 MNHNY, CDR2 SVGAGI (reference sequence). The CDR3 sequence is 16 residues long. This CDR3 reads CASSNTGLAGPYEQYF. Here the CDR3 DNA reads TGTGCCAGCAGTAATACCGGACTAGCGGGCCCCTACGAGCAGTACTTC.

By sample share, this clonotype is medium-sized. The chain has TRBV2 and TRBJ2-3; 9 bases map to TRBD2. Germline trimming cut 8 bases from V and 5 bases from J; bases unmatched to any gene: 11. The germline CDR1 and CDR2 sequences are SNHLY and FYNNEI. This CDR3 is 15 amino acids long. The DNA for the CDR3 is TGTGCCAGCGGGGAGCGGGAGGTATGGGGAGATACGCAGTATTTT. Amino acids: CASGEREVWGDTQYF.

The chain recombines TRBV6-2 or TRBV6-3 with TRBJ1-1; D is unresolved. The CDR3 consists of 14 residues. The germline V and J ends were trimmed by 4 bases and 1 base, with 10 bases remaining between them. Per the germline V gene, CDR1 is MNHEY and CDR2 is SVGEGT. The CDR3 DNA reads TGTGCCAGCAGTTTGAGCCCCTCGAACACTGAAGCTTTCTTT. Amino acid sequence: CASSLSPSNTEAFF.

This clonotype has a count of ten or more. The V call is TRBV12-3 or TRBV12-4, the J call TRBJ2-7, with 7 bases that match TRBD2. V trimming: 6 bases; J trimming: 5 bases; junction bases outside the gene matches: 4. The CDR3 length is 12 residues. This chain's CDR3 is CASRGRDHEQYF. As DNA, the CDR3 is TGTGCCAGCAGAGGGAGGGACCACGAGCAGTACTTC.

The table lists this clonotype with a few counts. The chain joins TRBV19 to TRBJ1-4; D may be TRBD1 (6 bases). Germline V gives CDR1 LNHDA, CDR2 SQIVND (reference sequence). The CDR3 totals 18 residues. Trimming stripped 11 bases from V and 6 bases from J, with 31 bases between. DNA for the CDR3: TGTGCCGGTCCTAAAAAGAACCCCGGCTGGACAGCCGATGAAAAACTGTTTTTT. This gives the protein CAGPKKNPGWTADEKLFF. The full variable domain, its missing parts supplied by reference TRBV19 and TRBJ1-4, is DGGITQSPKYLFRKEGQNVTLSCEQNLNHDAMYWYRQDPGQGLRLIYYSQIVNDFQKGDIAEGYSVSREKKESFPLTVTSAQKNPTAFYLCAGPKKNPGWTADEKLFFGSGTQLSVL.

The V gene is TRBV5-1, the J gene TRBJ2-2; D gene ambiguous. The CDR3 has 15 residues. Germline V gives CDR1 SGHRS, CDR2 YFSETQ. V gave up 0 bases and J gave up 2 bases, with 8 bases separating them. The CDR3 DNA reads as TGCGCCAGCAGCTTGGTTACAGCTAACACCGGGGAGCTGTTTTTT. Translated, it gives CASSLVTANTGELFF.

This clonotype appeared many times. The chain employs TRBV4-2 and TRBJ2-3, with a weak D call TRBD2 (5 bases). The CDR3 spans 15 residues. Deletions cut 0 bases from V and 2 bases from J, with 9 bases between. Looked up from germline, CDR1 is LGHNA and CDR2 is YNFKEQ. The CDR3 sequence is CASSQDPAATDTQYF. The CDR3 nucleotides are TGTGCCAGCAGCCAAGATCCAGCGGCCACAGATACGCAGTATTTT.

As to this clonotype: One junction end disagrees with the germline gene, perhaps due to a read error. The chain carries TRBV6-1 and TRBJ2-2; TRBD2 matches 7 bases. Looked up from germline, CDR1 is MNHNS and CDR2 is SASEGT. The CDR3 has 17 residues. The CDR3 DNA is TGTGCCAGCAGCCCCCCGTCGGGGGAGGGGAACACCGGTGAGCTGTTTTTT. This codes for CASSPPSGEGNTGELFF.

This clonotype was counted between two and nine times. This chain links TRBV5-5 with TRBJ2-7; D gene unclear. The V end was cut by 3 bases, the J end by 4 bases, with 5 bases between. The germline CDR1 and CDR2 sequences are SGHKS and YYEKEE (reference sequence). This CDR3 has 11 residues. The CDR3 nucleotides read TGTGCCAGCAGCTCGGATTACGAGCAGTACTTC. This encodes CASSSDYEQYF.